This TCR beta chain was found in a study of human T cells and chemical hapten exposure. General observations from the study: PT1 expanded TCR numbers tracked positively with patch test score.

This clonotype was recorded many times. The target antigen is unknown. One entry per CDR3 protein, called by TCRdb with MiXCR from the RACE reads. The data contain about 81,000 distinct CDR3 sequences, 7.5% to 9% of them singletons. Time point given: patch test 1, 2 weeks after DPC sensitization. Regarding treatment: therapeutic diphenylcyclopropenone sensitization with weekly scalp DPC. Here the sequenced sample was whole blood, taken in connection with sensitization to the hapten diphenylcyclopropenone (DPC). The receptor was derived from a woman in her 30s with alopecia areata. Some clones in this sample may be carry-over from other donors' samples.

The DNA of the CDR3 is TGTGCCAGCAGTTACTCCCTTACCACGGGACTAGCGATCACAGATACGCAGTATTTT. Translating it yields CASSYSLTTGLAITDTQYF. The chain employs TRBV6-2 or TRBV6-3 and TRBJ2-3; 10 positions match TRBD2. The CDR3 consists of 19 residues. The germline V gene has CDR1 MNHEY and CDR2 SVGEGT. Germline trimming cut 0 bases from V and 2 bases from J; bases unmatched to any gene: 11.